The 8 T cell receptor beta chains in this list originate from one sample, sequenced in a study of OX40 agonist ivuxolimab in advanced cancers. TCRdb keeps only in-frame clones here, not all; method: immunoSEQ multiplex PCR. The repertoire holds fewer than 85,000 clones, with about nine tenths as singletons. The sample in question was CD4+ or CD8+ T cells sorted from blood, obtained in a trial of the OX40 agonist ivuxolimab. The receptor set was obtained from an adult with an advanced solid tumor such as melanoma, head and neck, liver or kidney cancer.

The rearrangement uses TRBV19 and TRBJ1-1; 9 nucleotides line up with TRBD1. V lost 10 bases to trimming and J lost 0 bases; unmatched junction nucleotides: 9. The CDR3 spans 15 residues. Germline V gives CDR1 LNHDA, CDR2 SQIVND (reference sequence). CDR3 protein: CATKVGDRVNTEAFF. CDR3 nucleotide sequence: TGTGCCACCAAAGTAGGGGACAGGGTGAACACTGAAGCTTTCTTT.

V is TRBV30 and J is TRBJ1-6; D gene uncertain. The germline gives CDR1 GTSNPN, CDR2 SVGIG (reference sequence). The CDR3 covers 14 residues. V lost 2 bases to trimming and J lost 0 bases, with 5 bases between them. The CDR3 nucleotides are TGTGCCTGGAGTTTGGTCTCCTATAATTCACCCCTCCACTTT. Its translation is CAWSLVSYNSPLHF.

The V gene is TRBV7-3, the J gene TRBJ2-3; 9 bases are shared with TRBD2. Looked up from germline, CDR1 is SGHTA and CDR2 is FQGTGA. V trimming: 5 bases; J trimming: 2 bases; junction bases outside the gene matches: 5. The CDR3 length is 15 residues. CDR3 loop: CASSPWTSATDTQYF. CDR3 coding DNA: TGTGCCAGCAGCCCTTGGACTAGCGCCACAGATACGCAGTATTTT.

V gene TRBV5-4 combines with J gene TRBJ2-5; TRBD1 is a possible D gene (5 bases). The germline gives CDR1 SGHNT, CDR2 YYREEE (reference sequence). This CDR3 contains 14 residues. V was shortened by 4 bases and J by 6 bases, with 16 bases between the two germline ends. CDR3 protein: CASSPQAGGKTQYF. The CDR3, as DNA: TGTGCCAGCAGCCCACAGGCAGGTGGAAAGACCCAGTACTTC.

The J gene is TRBJ1-6, the V gene TRBV5-1; 12 bases line up with TRBD1. Germline V gene data show CDR1 as SGHRS and CDR2 as YFSETQ. V trimming: 4 bases; J trimming: 10 bases; junction bases outside the gene matches: 9. The CDR3 length is 16 residues. CDR3 nucleotides: TGCGCCAGCAGCGTTGGGACAGGGGGCCGGGGATCACCCCTCCACTTT. Translation gives CASSVGTGGRGSPLHF.

This clone was picked up one time. This chain uses TRBV30 with TRBJ1-1; D is unclear. Trimming removed 8 bases at V and 3 bases at J, with 13 bases between. The CDR3 sequence is 12 residues long. Germline V gene sequence: CDR1 GTSNPN, CDR2 SVGIG (reference sequence). The CDR3: CAALPDYTEAFF. The CDR3 nucleotides are TGTGCCGCCCTCCCGGATTACACTGAAGCTTTCTTT.

The genes are TRBV5-6 and TRBJ2-1; the match to TRBD2 covers 9 bases. Germline V lookup: CDR1 SGHDT, CDR2 YYEEEE. V trimming: 0 bases; J trimming: 2 bases; junction bases outside the gene matches: 0. This CDR3 is 15 amino acids long. Written as DNA, the CDR3 is TGTGCCAGCAGCTTGGGACTAGCGGCCTACAATGAGCAGTTCTTC. It codes for CASSLGLAAYNEQFF.

The chain couples TRBV5-1 to TRBJ2-7; the D is unclear. CDR3 length: 15 residues. Germline loops: CDR1 SGHRS, CDR2 YFSETQ. V lost 0 bases and J lost 3, with 13 bases in between. CDR3 region: CASSLATGEVYEQYF. CDR3 in DNA: TGCGCCAGCAGCTTGGCGACCGGAGAGGTCTACGAGCAGTACTTC.